Shown below are 11 T cell receptor beta chains from a single sample sequenced in a study of cytomegalovirus exposure and HLA in healthy donors. Vbeta (60) and Jbeta (13) primers were used in the PCR. Profiling relied on immunoSEQ multiplex PCR, and the TCRdb table lists in-frame clones only, not all of them. The sample lists tens of thousands of clones, roughly 80% occurring once. Sequencing used PBMCs. The receptors originated from a man between 40 and 49 years old in good health and CMV-seronegative.

This chain connects TRBV5-1 to TRBJ1-1; D is unclear. The CDR3 sequence is 13 residues long. Germline loops: CDR1 SGHRS, CDR2 YFSETQ. V was shortened by 5 bases and J by 0 bases, with 8 bases between the two germline ends. The CDR3 loop reads CASRTEMNTEAFF. The CDR3 DNA reads TGCGCCAGCAGGACGGAGATGAACACTGAAGCTTTCTTT. The full variable domain, in which reference TRBV5-1 and TRBJ1-1 provide the parts outside the CDR3, is KAGVTQTPRYLIKTRGQQVTLSCSPISGHRSVSWYQQTPGQGLQFLFEYFSETQRNKGNFPGRFSGRQFSNSRSEMNVSTLELGDSALYLCASRTEMNTEAFFGQGTRLTVV.

The CDR3, as DNA: TGTGCCAGCAGCTTTCGCGGGAGTACTGGGGCCGAGCAGTACTTC. It yields the protein CASSFRGSTGAEQYF. The rearrangement uses TRBV11-2 and TRBJ2-7; 7 bases fit TRBD2. Looked up from germline, CDR1 is SGHAT and CDR2 is FQNNGV. With V trimmed by 3 bases and J by 6 bases, 11 bases remained unmatched. The CDR3 is 15 amino acids.

The chain links TRBV15 to TRBJ1-1, with no clear D. The CDR3 extends over 15 amino acids. CDR1 and CDR2 (germline): LNHNV, YYDKDF (reference sequence). Trimming took 4 bases from V and 0 from J, leaving 12 bases between them. CDR3 amino acids: CATSKTGLLNTEAFF. CDR3 coding DNA: TGTGCCACCAGCAAAACCGGACTGCTGAACACTGAAGCTTTCTTT.

The chain links TRBV6-1 to TRBJ1-2; 8 positions match TRBD1. Germline V gene data show CDR1 as MNHNS and CDR2 as SASEGT. The V gene end was trimmed by 3 bases and the J gene end by 11 bases; junction bases not matched to a gene: 8. The CDR3 totals 13 residues. The CDR3 DNA reads TGTGCCAGCAGTGATGGGGCAGGGGGCCGGTACACCTTC. This gives the protein CASSDGAGGRYTF.

This sequence joins TRBV2 and TRBJ1-5; D remains unclear. Germline assignment: CDR1 SNHLY and CDR2 FYNNEI. The CDR3 consists of 14 residues. Deletions cut 2 bases from V and 15 bases from J, with 20 bases between. The DNA of the CDR3 is TGTGCCAGCAGTGAATCGAGGACTTATGGCTTCGGGCATTTT. This gives the protein CASSESRTYGFGHF.

The V gene is TRBV6-1, the J gene TRBJ1-6; possible D gene TRBD1, 5 bases. Germline V gene sequence: CDR1 MNHNS, CDR2 SASEGT. V lost 5 bases and J 8 bases, leaving 10 bases between the germline ends. This CDR3 spans 13 amino acids. The CDR3 protein is CASSMTVDSPLHF. The CDR3 DNA reads as TGTGCCAGCAGTATGACAGTCGATTCACCCCTCCACTTT.

The V gene is TRBV6-5, the J gene TRBJ1-6; D may be TRBD1 (5 bases). There are 15 residues in the CDR3. Germline CDR1 reads MNHEY; CDR2 reads SVGAGI. The V and J ends lost 5 bases and 7 bases respectively, with 15 bases between them. The CDR3 spells CASSPRDYGNSPLHF. The CDR3 DNA follows: TGTGCCAGCAGTCCGCGGGACTACGGGAATTCACCCCTCCACTTT.

The chain links TRBV25-1 to TRBJ1-6; no clear D gene. The CDR3 is 13 residues long. Germline loops: CDR1 MGHDK, CDR2 SYGVNS. V gave up 9 bases and J gave up 5 bases, with 11 bases separating them. CDR3 amino acids: CASSRGNNSPLHF. The CDR3 DNA reads as TGTGCCAGTTCGAGAGGGAATAATTCACCCCTCCACTTT.

This sequence joins TRBV5-1 and TRBJ2-1; 8 nucleotides align to TRBD1. J was trimmed by 4 bases and V by 2 bases; bases with no gene match: 5. CDR3 length: 15 residues. Germline V gene data show CDR1 as SGHRS and CDR2 as YFSETQ. CDR3 nucleotide sequence: TGCGCCAGCAGCTTCTTTGGACAGGGTTACAATGAGCAGTTCTTC. Translating it yields CASSFFGQGYNEQFF.

This clone was detected only once. The chain recombines TRBV7-9 with TRBJ1-5; the D gene is possibly TRBD1 (6 bases). Trimming cost V 1 base and J 9 bases, with 19 bases left between them. Germline loops: CDR1 SEHNR, CDR2 FQNEAQ (reference sequence). The CDR3 spans 16 residues. The CDR3 spells CASSLVLGAGDGPQHF. CDR3 in DNA: TGTGCCAGCAGCTTAGTGTTGGGGGCGGGAGATGGGCCCCAGCATTTT.

The chain carries TRBV7-8 and TRBJ2-1; no definite D call. The germline gives CDR1 SGHVS, CDR2 FQNEAQ. The CDR3 is 14 amino acids. V was clipped by 1 base and J by 8 bases, with 12 bases between them. The CDR3 spells CASSLDSPKDEQFF. As DNA, the CDR3 is TGTGCCAGCAGCTTAGACAGCCCTAAGGATGAGCAGTTCTTC.